These 12 T cell receptor beta chains were all obtained from the same sample, sequenced in a study of shared clonotypes between healthy human individuals. Generated by immunoSEQ multiplex PCR, the TCRdb table keeps only in-frame clones and is missing some. The table records about 2.1 million clones, roughly 93% of them present only once. Terminally differentiated effector memory CD45RA+ cells were excluded from the naive CD8 cells, which were CD45RO-negative and positively selected for CCR7. The material sequenced was naive CD8+ T cells from PBMCs. These TCRs come from a man aged 18-30 years in good health. Some clones in this sample may be carry-over from other donors' samples.

CDR3 amino acids: CASRARTNTGELFF. The CDR3 nucleotides read TGTGCCAGCCGTGCCAGGACGAACACCGGGGAGCTGTTTTTT. The rearrangement uses TRBV11-3 and TRBJ2-2; D gene ambiguous. The CDR3 sequence is 14 residues long. Germline V CDR1 and CDR2: SGHNT, YENEEA. V lost 8 bases and J 0 bases, leaving 10 bases between the germline ends.

This chain links TRBV7-2 with TRBJ1-2, with D perhaps TRBD1 (5 bases). The CDR3 contains 13 residues. In germline, CDR1 is SGHTA, CDR2 FQGNSA. The germline V and J ends were trimmed by 4 bases and 6 bases, with 12 bases remaining between them. CDR3 loop: CASSSKGVHGYTF. DNA for the CDR3: TGTGCCAGCAGCTCCAAAGGGGTCCATGGCTACACCTTC.

As regards this clone: Other DNA sequences from this sample encode an identical CDR3 as well. The chain carries TRBV18 and TRBJ1-1, with D possibly TRBD1 on 5 matching bases. V lost 2 bases and J 6 bases, leaving 7 bases between the germline ends. The CDR3 extends over 12 amino acids. Germline CDR1 reads KGHSH; CDR2 reads LQKENI. The CDR3 protein is CASSPGTPEAFF. The CDR3 DNA is TGTGCCAGCTCACCAGGGACCCCTGAAGCTTTCTTT.

The gene calls are TRBV7-7 and TRBJ2-2; D is ambiguous. Per the germline V gene, CDR1 is SSHAT and CDR2 is FNYEAQ (reference sequence). The CDR3 sequence is 16 residues long. Trimming removed 1 base at V and 0 bases at J, with 9 bases between. This CDR3 reads CASSLGVPPNTGELFF. The CDR3 nucleotides read TGTGCCAGCAGCTTAGGAGTTCCGCCGAACACCGGGGAGCTGTTTTTT.

The chain employs TRBV7-2 and TRBJ1-3; D is unresolved. V was trimmed by 2 bases and J by 0 bases, leaving 8 bases between them. Germline V lookup: CDR1 SGHTA, CDR2 FQGNSA. The CDR3 extends over 15 amino acids. The CDR3 here is CASSLHSLSGNTIYF. The DNA for the CDR3 is TGTGCCAGCAGCTTACACAGCCTCTCTGGAAACACCATATATTTT. The entire variable domain, with the rest obtained from reference TRBV7-2 and TRBJ1-3, is as follows: GAGVSQSPSNKVTEKGKDVELRCDPISGHTALYWYRQSLGQGLEFLIYFQGNSAPDKSGLPSDRFSAERTGGSVSTLTIQRTQQEDSAVYLCASSLHSLSGNTIYFGEGSWLTVV.

The J gene is TRBJ2-1, the V gene TRBV13; 16 bases fit TRBD2. Germline lookup yields CDR1 PRHDT and CDR2 FYEKMQ (reference sequence). This CDR3 region has 19 residues. V lost 0 bases, J lost 7 bases, and 9 bases stayed unmatched. CDR3 loop: CASSLGGTSGLAGGNEQFF. DNA of the CDR3: TGTGCCAGCAGCTTAGGAGGTACCTCGGGACTAGCGGGAGGGAATGAGCAGTTCTTC.

The rearrangement uses TRBV10-3 and TRBJ1-2; D remains ambiguous. Germline CDR1 reads ENHRY; CDR2 reads SYGVKD. Trimming cost V 3 bases and J 4 bases, with 15 bases left between them. The CDR3 runs to 15 residues. CDR3: CAISDPPSSGYGYTF. CDR3 in DNA: TGTGCCATCAGTGATCCACCGTCATCAGGCTATGGCTACACCTTC.

V usage is TRBV2 and J usage is TRBJ2-2; tentative D call: TRBD1 (6 bases). The V gene lost 9 bases and the J gene lost 5 bases, with 16 bases spanning the gap. Germline lookup yields CDR1 SNHLY and CDR2 FYNNEI. CDR3 length: 14 residues. CDR3 DNA: TGTGCCAGACGCCCCGGGACATTAACCGGGGAGCTGTTTTTT. As protein: CARRPGTLTGELFF.

The rearrangement joins TRBV9 to TRBJ2-3; 12 bases agree with TRBD2. The germline V gene has CDR1 SGDLS and CDR2 YYNGEE. This CDR3 contains 16 residues. With V trimmed by 4 bases and J by 1 base, 4 bases remained unmatched. The CDR3 here is CASSPLAGGGTDTQYF. The CDR3 bases are TGTGCCAGCAGCCCCCTAGCGGGGGGGGGCACAGATACGCAGTATTTT. Variable domain in full (rest from reference TRBV9 and TRBJ2-3): DSGVTQTPKHLITATGQRVTLRCSPRSGDLSVYWYQQSLDQGLQFLIQYYNGEERAKGNILERFSAQQFPDLHSELNLSSLELGDSALYFCASSPLAGGGTDTQYFGPGTRLTVL.

V and J are TRBV4-3 and TRBJ1-1, with 8 bases lining up with TRBD1. The CDR3 is 15 amino acids. Losses at the gene ends were 4 bases for V and 1 base for J; bases not matched to a gene: 5. CDR1 LGHNA and CDR2 YSLEER come from the germline V gene. DNA of the CDR3: TGCGCCAGCAGCCTAGAGACAGGGGAGAACACTGAAGCTTTCTTT. Amino acids: CASSLETGENTEAFF.

The chain employs TRBV19 and TRBJ1-1; D not resolved. V was pared by 6 bases and J by 0 bases, with 8 bases between. The CDR3 spans 13 residues. The V gene's germline CDR1 is LNHDA and CDR2 SQIVND (reference sequence). CDR3 loop: CASSFTMNTEAFF. In DNA form, the CDR3 reads TGTGCCAGTAGCTTTACTATGAACACTGAAGCTTTCTTT.

V gene TRBV11-3 combines with J gene TRBJ2-5; 7 bases are shared with TRBD1. Trimming at V came to 1 base and at J to 5 bases, leaving 16 bases not matched to a gene. Germline assignment: CDR1 SGHNT and CDR2 YENEEA. CDR3 length: 18 amino acids. CDR3 amino acids: CASSLAAGVDRVRETQYF. CDR3 bases: TGTGCCAGCAGCTTAGCGGCCGGGGTCGACAGGGTACGGGAGACCCAGTACTTC.